This T cell receptor beta chain derives from a study of blood T cell repertoires in COVID-19. Study background: Specimens from acute and convalescent COVID-19 originated in the United States, Italy and Spain. Sources were T cells, B-cell-depleted T cells, or PBMCs; the material itself was cDNA or gDNA.

A Seattle source enrolled patients during active infection and followed them longitudinally. Measured with immunoSEQ multiplex PCR; TCRdb has only the in-frame clones, and not every one. The sample includes about 240,000 clones, 85% to 90% of them seen just once. CDR3 length: 15 amino acids. Germline CDR1 and CDR2: SGHRS and YFSETQ. Trimming left V 4 bases short and J 1 base short, with 11 bases between. The receptor was isolated from a woman between 45 and 65 years old with COVID-19, enrolled during active disease. Sequenced material: peripheral blood. The rearrangement joins TRBV5-1 to TRBJ2-2; D is perhaps TRBD1 (6 bases). The CDR3 reads CASSRLGQNTGELFF. The CDR3 DNA reads as TGCGCCAGCAGCCGCTTGGGACAGAACACCGGGGAGCTGTTTTTT. Based on the CDR3 plus reference TRBV5-1 and TRBJ2-2, the full variable domain is KAGVTQTPRYLIKTRGQQVTLSCSPISGHRSVSWYQQTPGQGLQFLFEYFSETQRNKGNFPGRFSGRQFSNSRSEMNVSTLELGDSALYLCASSRLGQNTGELFFGEGSRLTVL.